Each of the 21 T cell receptor beta chains below was sequenced from the same sample in a study of T-cell memory formation after mild COVID-19. TCRdb analysed the 5' RACE reads with MiXCR anew, one entry per CDR3 protein. The table lists some 290,000 distinct CDR3 sequences, roughly 17% of them singletons. The sequenced sample consisted of PBMCs or a T cell subset sorted from them (not recorded which). The receptors were gathered from a man aged 18 to 29 who had mild COVID-19 (a few samples of this study predate the infection). Cell type and time point are not known.

The V and J genes are TRBV5-1 and TRBJ2-3; tentative D call: TRBD1 (5 bases). Per the germline V gene, CDR1 is SGHRS and CDR2 is YFSETQ. The CDR3 length is 14 residues. Trimming removed 3 bases at V and 1 base at J, with 9 bases between. The DNA of the CDR3 is TGCGCCAGCAGCTCGCTAGGGGGCACAGATACGCAGTATTTT. Amino acid sequence: CASSSLGGTDTQYF.

The chain carries TRBV15 and TRBJ2-1; 11 positions agree with TRBD2. Germline V CDR1 and CDR2: LNHNV, YYDKDF (reference sequence). The CDR3 length is 16 residues. Trimming cost V 7 bases and J 5 bases; bases outside gene matches: 10. CDR3 residues: CATKQGASGGNNEQFF. The CDR3 coding sequence is TGTGCCACCAAACAGGGAGCTAGCGGGGGGAACAATGAGCAGTTCTTC.

This clonotype was seen at least ten times. The rearrangement uses TRBV11-2 and TRBJ2-4, with 7 bases lining up with TRBD2. The length of the CDR3 is 15 residues. The J segment lost 6 bases and the V segment lost 0 bases, leaving 5 bases of the junction unmatched. CDR1 and CDR2 (germline): SGHAT, FQNNGV. As DNA, the CDR3 is TGTGCCAGCAGCTTAGACGTCGGCGGGGGAAACATTCAGTACTTC. Translating it yields CASSLDVGGGNIQYF. Looking up the rest from reference TRBV11-2 and TRBJ2-4 gives the full variable domain: EAGVAQSPRYKIIEKRQSVAFWCNPISGHATLYWYQQILGQGPKLLIQFQNNGVVDDSQLPKDRFSAERLKGVDSTLKIQPAKLEDSAVYLCASSLDVGGGNIQYFGAGTRLSVL.

The rearrangement links TRBV7-8 to TRBJ1-1; no reliable D call. V shed 6 bases and J shed 4 bases, with 15 bases lying between them. Germline CDR1 and CDR2: SGHVS and FQNEAQ. This CDR3 spans 14 amino acids. The CDR3 region has the DNA TGTGCCAGCAGTTACCGTGCGGGCAGCACTGAAGCTTTCTTT. Its protein product is CASSYRAGSTEAFF.

V gene TRBV5-6 combines with J gene TRBJ2-7; possible D gene TRBD1, 6 bases. From germline, CDR1 is SGHDT and CDR2 YYEEEE. V lost 4 bases and J lost 4, with 9 bases in between. The CDR3 runs 12 residues. The CDR3 reads CASSAGEYEQYV. DNA for the CDR3: TGTGCCAGCAGCGCAGGGGAGTACGAGCAGTACGTC.

This clonotype came up a few times. V gene TRBV4-1 combines with J gene TRBJ1-4; maybe TRBD1 (5 bases). This CDR3 contains 15 residues. The germline V and J ends were trimmed by 8 bases and 2 bases, with 15 bases remaining between them. The V gene's germline CDR1 is MGHRA and CDR2 YSYEKL. The CDR3 DNA is TGCGCCAGCGGGCCAGGGAGTTCTACTAATGAAAAACTGTTTTTT. It specifies CASGPGSSTNEKLFF.

V is TRBV29-1 and J is TRBJ2-7; no definite D call. The CDR3 loop spans 13 amino acids. Germline values: CDR1 SQVTM, CDR2 ANQGSEA. Trimming stripped 3 bases from V and 1 base from J, with 10 bases between. DNA for the CDR3: TGCAGCGTTGAGTTGCAGGAATCCTACGAGCAGTACGTC. Its protein product is CSVELQESYEQYV.

The rearrangement uses TRBV5-6 and TRBJ2-7, with D perhaps matching TRBD2 (6 bases). Trimming removed 1 base at V and 0 bases at J, with 17 bases between. The CDR3 is 17 amino acids. The germline gives CDR1 SGHDT, CDR2 YYEEEE. CDR3 loop: CASSLYAGTPSSYEQYF. In nucleotides, the CDR3 is TGTGCCAGCAGCTTGTACGCCGGGACTCCAAGCTCCTACGAGCAGTACTTC.

The chain recombines TRBV7-9 with TRBJ2-7; TRBD1 matches at 11 bases. The junction had 3 bases not matched to a gene; V was cut back by 5 bases and J by 6 bases. In germline, CDR1 is SEHNR, CDR2 FQNEAQ (reference sequence). This CDR3 has 13 residues. CDR3 loop: CASSPGTGGEQYV. The CDR3, as DNA: TGTGCCAGCAGCCCCGGGACAGGGGGCGAGCAGTACGTC.

This clonotype was recorded many times. The chain links TRBV5-1 to TRBJ2-1; weak D call: TRBD2 (5 bases). The germline V gene has CDR1 SGHRS and CDR2 YFSETQ. The CDR3 contains 15 residues. V was shortened by 3 bases and J by 6 bases, with 16 bases between the two germline ends. The CDR3, as DNA: TGCGCCAGCAGCTCAGATACCGGGGTGATCAATGAGCAGTTCTTC. Protein: CASSSDTGVINEQFF.

This clonotype was picked up a small number of times. The rearrangement joins TRBV2 to TRBJ2-3; 9 nucleotides agree with TRBD2. The CDR3 runs 16 residues. The V segment lost 3 bases and the J segment 5 bases; nucleotides outside the gene matches: 9. From germline, CDR1 is SNHLY and CDR2 FYNNEI. This CDR3 reads CASSEGASGAVDTQYF. CDR3 DNA: TGTGCCAGCAGTGAGGGGGCTAGCGGGGCCGTAGATACGCAGTATTTT.

A remark on this clonotype: Because the CDR3's place on the DNA is in doubt, the DNA is left out and the CDR3 is given as listed by TCRdb. This sequence joins TRBV21-1 and TRBJ2-2. TRBV21-1 is labeled a pseudogene. The CDR3 spans 14 residues, counting both ends. This CDR3 is CARDVWRAPGSCFF.

The J gene is TRBJ2-3, the V gene TRBV9; D is unclear. CDR3 length: 13 amino acids. CDR1 and CDR2 (germline): SGDLS, YYNGEE. V was shortened by 0 bases and J by 4 bases, with 6 bases between the two germline ends. CDR3 sequence reads: CASSVAPPDTQYF. The CDR3 region has the DNA TGTGCCAGCAGCGTAGCTCCCCCAGATACGCAGTATTTT.

The chain employs TRBV20-1 and TRBJ1-6; D might be TRBD1 (5 bases). The V end lost 0 bases, the J end lost 8 bases, and 14 bases lay between the germline ends. This CDR3 is 15 amino acids long. Per the germline V gene, CDR1 is DFQATT and CDR2 is SNEGSKA (reference sequence). This chain's CDR3 is CSARDGQGLHSPLHF. As DNA, the CDR3 is TGCAGTGCTAGAGATGGGCAGGGCCTGCATTCACCCCTCCACTTT.

This clonotype appeared a single time. V gene TRBV7-8 combines with J gene TRBJ2-7; D unresolved. Trimming pared 0 bases from V and 3 bases from J, leaving 12 bases between. CDR1 is SGHVS, CDR2 FQNEAQ, per germline. There are 15 residues in the CDR3. CDR3 DNA sequence: TGTGCCAGCAGCTTAGCCCTTGGCGGTTTCTACGAGCAGTACTTC. Protein: CASSLALGGFYEQYF.

The rearrangement joins TRBV5-1 to TRBJ2-7, with a tentative D call TRBD2 (6 bases). From germline, CDR1 is SGHRS and CDR2 YFSETQ. V was pared by 7 bases and J by 3 bases, with 14 bases between. The CDR3 covers 13 residues. The CDR3 DNA reads TGCGCCAGCGGCCCGGAGGGAGGCTACGAGCAGTACTTC. Translating gives CASGPEGGYEQYF.

This chain uses TRBV6-2 or TRBV6-3 with TRBJ1-2; D is uncertain. The germline V gene has CDR1 MNHEY and CDR2 SVGEGT. The germline V and J ends were trimmed by 0 bases and 7 bases, with 9 bases remaining between them. This CDR3 has 13 amino acids. The CDR3 nucleotides are TGTGCCAGCAGTTACTCGATATTCGGTGGCTACACCTTC. Translated: CASSYSIFGGYTF.

The chain couples TRBV6-1 to TRBJ1-5, with D maybe TRBD1 (5 bases). The ends were cut back, 4 bases at V and 4 bases at J, with 14 bases in the middle. The CDR3 spans 15 residues. CDR1 and CDR2 from the germline V gene are MNHNS and SASEGT. CDR3 sequence reads: CASSARGVENQPQHF. CDR3 coding DNA: TGTGCCAGCAGTGCCCGGGGGGTTGAGAATCAGCCCCAGCATTTT.

The chain uses TRBV7-2 and TRBJ2-3; 11 nucleotides line up with TRBD2. Trimming removed 6 bases from V and 6 bases from J; junction bases left unmatched: 8. This CDR3 comprises 15 residues. Germline V lookup: CDR1 SGHTA, CDR2 FQGNSA. The CDR3 sequence: CASREGLAEADTQYF. CDR3 DNA: TGTGCCAGCAGGGAGGGACTAGCGGAGGCCGATACGCAGTATTTT.

This clonotype was picked up a small number of times. The gene calls are TRBV12-3 or TRBV12-4 and TRBJ1-5, with D unclear. The CDR3 covers 14 residues. Trimming pared 2 bases from V and 0 bases from J, leaving 5 bases between. The CDR3 sequence: CASSLFDSNQPQHF. The CDR3 nucleotides are TGTGCCAGCAGTTTATTTGATAGCAATCAGCCCCAGCATTTT.

The J gene is TRBJ2-5, the V gene TRBV12-3 or TRBV12-4, with a weak D call TRBD2 (6 bases). The V end was cut by 2 bases, the J end by 4 bases, with 8 bases between. The CDR3 length is 13 residues. The CDR3 loop reads CASSLHGGETQYF. The CDR3 bases are TGTGCCAGCAGTTTACACGGGGGAGAGACCCAGTACTTC.